These 22 T cell receptor beta chains originate from one sample sequenced in a study of T cell responses to AZD1222 COVID-19 vaccine. Sequencing used immunoSEQ multiplex PCR; TCRdb keeps in-frame clones, though not all of them. The table shows roughly 150,000 clones, with 90% occurring only once. This material consisted of peripheral blood, taken 28 days after the second AZD1222 dose. These receptors were taken from an adult who received the AZD1222 COVID-19 vaccine.

The chain links TRBV5-1 to TRBJ1-1; D call uncertain. Germline V CDR1 and CDR2: SGHRS, YFSETQ. The CDR3 is made up of 14 amino acids. V was clipped by 4 bases and J by 4 bases, with 14 bases between them. For the CDR3, the DNA is TGCGCCAGCAGCGTAATCCAGGAGTCCACTGAAGCTTTCTTT. Encoded protein: CASSVIQESTEAFF.

The rearrangement links TRBV19 to TRBJ2-7; possible D gene TRBD1, 5 bases. V lost 6 bases and J lost 8, with 14 bases in between. The CDR3 length is 12 residues. The germline V gene has CDR1 LNHDA and CDR2 SQIVND (reference sequence). The CDR3 reads CASSNRYAQQYF. Here the CDR3 DNA reads TGTGCCAGTAGCAACAGGTACGCTCAGCAGTACTTC.

This clone is medium-sized (0.01 to 0.1%). The chain combines TRBV6-4 with TRBJ2-1; no firm D call. The CDR3 contains 13 residues. With 11 bases removed from V and 5 bases from J, the gap between germline ends came to 16 bases. Germline V CDR1 and CDR2: MRHNA, SNTAGT. CDR3 protein: CAPGGAADNEQFF. The CDR3 nucleotides read TGTGCCCCCGGCGGTGCCGCGGACAATGAGCAGTTCTTC.

The V and J genes are TRBV11-2 and TRBJ2-3; 8 nucleotides agree with TRBD2. J gave up 0 bases and V 6 bases, and 8 bases lay outside the gene matches. The CDR3 has 16 amino acids. The germline V gene encodes CDR1 SGHAT and CDR2 FQNNGV. The CDR3 loop is CASSTWREESTDTQYF. CDR3 in DNA: TGTGCCAGCAGTACGTGGCGGGAGGAGAGCACAGATACGCAGTATTTT. Filled out from reference TRBV11-2 and TRBJ2-3, the complete variable domain reads EAGVAQSPRYKIIEKRQSVAFWCNPISGHATLYWYQQILGQGPKLLIQFQNNGVVDDSQLPKDRFSAERLKGVDSTLKIQPAKLEDSAVYLCASSTWREESTDTQYFGPGTRLTVL.

The chain recombines TRBV6-5 with TRBJ2-7; D is perhaps TRBD1 (6 bases). The germline V gene has CDR1 MNHEY and CDR2 SVGAGI. The CDR3 contains 13 residues. The V gene lost 5 bases and the J gene lost 4 bases, with 12 bases spanning the gap. CDR3 nucleotide sequence: TGTGCCAGCAGTCGGGACAAGGCATACGAGCAGTACTTC. Residues: CASSRDKAYEQYF.

The chain has TRBV9 and TRBJ2-3; 10 nucleotides agree with TRBD2. Germline V CDR1 and CDR2: SGDLS, YYNGEE. The CDR3 runs to 14 residues. Germline trimming cut 7 bases from V and 3 bases from J; bases unmatched to any gene: 5. Here the CDR3 reads CASRSSGSTDTQYF. The DNA of the CDR3 is TGTGCCAGCCGTTCTAGCGGGAGTACAGATACGCAGTATTTT.

The V and J genes are TRBV14 and TRBJ1-1; no firm D call. Germline CDR1 is SGHDN and CDR2 is FVKESK. The ends were cut back, 1 base at V and 5 bases at J, with 23 bases in the middle. The CDR3 has 18 residues. CDR3 sequence reads: CASSQVGPAQFGLTEAFF. CDR3 nucleotide sequence: TGTGCCAGCAGCCAAGTGGGTCCGGCCCAGTTCGGGCTGACTGAAGCTTTCTTT.

The V and J genes are TRBV19 and TRBJ2-1; D unclear. V lost 5 bases and J 8 bases, leaving 22 bases between the germline ends. The germline CDR1 and CDR2 sequences are LNHDA and SQIVND (reference sequence). The CDR3 spans 16 residues. CDR3 DNA sequence: TGTGCCAGTAGTGTTGGCGAGGTATATCCGAAGGATGAGCAGTTCTTC. Its protein is CASSVGEVYPKDEQFF.

V gene TRBV7-9 combines with J gene TRBJ1-6; D may be TRBD1 (5 bases). The CDR3 totals 14 residues. Germline assignment: CDR1 SEHNR and CDR2 FQNEAQ (reference sequence). Trimming left V 5 bases short and J 7 bases short, with 12 bases between. CDR3 DNA: TGTGCCAGCAGCCGAGGGACGGGCAATTCACCCCTCCACTTT. Translation gives CASSRGTGNSPLHF.

The genes are TRBV2 and TRBJ2-1; 11 nucleotides agree with TRBD2. The junction had 10 bases not matched to a gene; V was cut back by 6 bases and J by 9 bases. CDR1 is SNHLY, CDR2 FYNNEI, per germline. This CDR3 has 15 amino acids. For the CDR3, the DNA is TGTGCCAGCAGACCGACTAGCGGGACTCTAAGTGAGCAGTTCTTC. Its protein product is CASRPTSGTLSEQFF.

V gene TRBV4-2 combines with J gene TRBJ1-5; maybe TRBD1 (6 bases). V dropped 5 bases and J dropped 2 bases, with 13 bases sitting between them. This CDR3 region has 15 residues. CDR1 and CDR2 from the germline V gene are LGHNA and YNFKEQ. This CDR3 reads CASSTASGGNQPQHF. CDR3 nucleotide sequence: TGTGCCAGCAGCACAGCATCAGGGGGCAATCAGCCCCAGCATTTT.

V gene TRBV2 combines with J gene TRBJ2-5, with TRBD1 matching over 7 bases. CDR3 size: 13 residues. Germline trimming cut 6 bases from V and 5 bases from J; bases unmatched to any gene: 6. Per the germline V gene, CDR1 is SNHLY and CDR2 is FYNNEI. CDR3 sequence: CASRPDRTETQYF. CDR3 sequence (DNA): TGTGCCAGCAGACCGGACAGGACGGAGACCCAGTACTTC.

The V call is TRBV7-9, the J call TRBJ1-5; D is unresolved. This CDR3 has 13 residues. Per germline, CDR1 SEHNR and CDR2 FQNEAQ (reference sequence). V dropped 1 base and J dropped 4 bases, with 5 bases sitting between them. CDR3 amino acids: CASSLDGNQPQHF. The CDR3 bases are TGTGCCAGCAGCTTAGACGGAAATCAGCCCCAGCATTTT.

The chain joins TRBV19 to TRBJ1-6, with D maybe TRBD1 (6 bases). Trimming removed 3 bases from V and 10 bases from J, with 16 bases in between. The germline CDR1 and CDR2 sequences are LNHDA and SQIVND (reference sequence). There are 15 residues in the CDR3. CDR3 protein: CASSIQDSLQSPLHF. The CDR3 bases are TGTGCCAGTAGTATCCAGGACAGCTTACAATCACCCCTCCACTTT.

This sequence joins TRBV9 and TRBJ2-1, with no clear D. CDR1 is SGDLS, CDR2 YYNGEE, per germline. V was pared by 4 bases and J by 5 bases, with 4 bases between. The length of the CDR3 is 11 residues. This CDR3 reads CASSLDNEQFF. The CDR3, as DNA: TGTGCCAGCAGCCTAGACAATGAGCAGTTCTTC.

The chain links TRBV19 to TRBJ1-3, with TRBD1 matching 9 bases. J was trimmed by 6 bases and V by 5 bases; bases with no gene match: 11. The CDR3 spans 16 residues. The germline V gene has CDR1 LNHDA and CDR2 SQIVND (reference sequence). In DNA form, the CDR3 reads TGTGCCAGTAGTCTCCAGAGGGGGACAGGGACAAACACCATATATTTT. As protein: CASSLQRGTGTNTIYF. The whole variable domain, remainder taken from reference TRBV19 and TRBJ1-3, is DGGITQSPKYLFRKEGQNVTLSCEQNLNHDAMYWYRQDPGQGLRLIYYSQIVNDFQKGDIAEGYSVSREKKESFPLTVTSAQKNPTAFYLCASSLQRGTGTNTIYFGEGSWLTVV.

This chain uses TRBV27 with TRBJ1-2; 10 nucleotides line up with TRBD1. The germline V gene has CDR1 MNHEY and CDR2 SMNVEV (reference sequence). The ends lost 2 bases at V and 8 bases at J; junction bases unmatched: 5. CDR3 size: 14 residues. CDR3 DNA: TGTGCCAGCAGTTTACGAGGGACAGGGGTCGGCTACACCTTC. Protein: CASSLRGTGVGYTF.

This clone has just one count. The rearrangement links TRBV27 to TRBJ1-1; 8 positions agree with TRBD1. The V segment lost 7 bases and the J segment 1 base; nucleotides outside the gene matches: 8. The germline V gene encodes CDR1 MNHEY and CDR2 SMNVEV (reference sequence). The CDR3 consists of 15 residues. The CDR3 DNA follows: TGTGCCAGCACACAGGGGGTCCTGGGGAACACTGAAGCTTTCTTT. Its protein is CASTQGVLGNTEAFF.

The gene calls are TRBV11-3 and TRBJ2-1, with 7 nucleotides matching TRBD2. The CDR3 length is 16 residues. J lost 4 bases, V lost 0 bases, and 6 bases had no gene match. Germline assignment: CDR1 SGHNT and CDR2 YENEEA. CDR3 DNA: TGTGCCAGCAGCTTAGATGGGCTAGCGGATTACAATGAGCAGTTCTTC. Protein product: CASSLDGLADYNEQFF.

This clone is deemed medium-sized. The rearrangement joins TRBV28 to TRBJ1-1, with a weak D call TRBD1 (6 bases). The CDR3 extends over 15 amino acids. V was pared by 5 bases and J by 0 bases, with 13 bases between. The germline CDR1 and CDR2 sequences are MDHEN and SYDVKM. The CDR3 DNA reads TGTGCCAGCAGTAACCGGGACACCCTGAACACTGAAGCTTTCTTT. This gives the protein CASSNRDTLNTEAFF.

The gene calls are TRBV11-2 and TRBJ2-1; 7 bases map to TRBD2. CDR3 length: 15 residues. Looked up from germline, CDR1 is SGHAT and CDR2 is FQNNGV. After removal of 2 bases from V and 10 bases from J, the junction contained 11 bases not matched to a gene. The CDR3 DNA reads TGTGCCAGCAGCTTAAATCTAGGAGTGGGAGGGGAGCAGTTCTTC. As protein: CASSLNLGVGGEQFF.

The rearrangement links TRBV24-1 to TRBJ1-5; TRBD1 agrees at 8 bases. V dropped 3 bases and J dropped 0; count of bases not matched to a gene: 9. Germline-derived CDR1 and CDR2 are KGHDR and SFDVKD. CDR3 length equals 18 residues. CDR3 sequence reads: CATSDPTGEASSNQPQHF. CDR3 coding DNA: TGTGCCACCAGTGATCCGACAGGGGAAGCATCTAGCAATCAGCCCCAGCATTTT.